A selection of T cell receptor beta chains follows, all from one sample in a study of T cell repertoires in cytomegalovirus infection. Each CDR3 protein gets one entry after TCRdb re-called the reads with MiXCR. The sample includes 100,000 or so distinct CDR3 sequences, approximately 15% seen only once; the top ten take 8%. The sample taken for sequencing was PBMCs. The receptors stem from a human donor in good health (CMV status not recorded). Some clones in this sample may be carry-over from other donors' samples. CDR3s include the opening cysteine and the closing phenylalanine or tryptophan. Each record gives: D gene, V gene, clone size, J gene, CDR3 protein, CDR3 DNA. The D gene is left open where the match is weak. A clone size is listed for some rows: how often the clone was seen (once, few, many), or a class if it is expanded.

d_gene: TRBD1
v_gene: TRBV12-5
abundance: NA
j_gene: TRBJ1-5
CDR3aa: CASGSPPGQGYQPQHF
CDR3nt: TGTGCTAGTGGTTCACCCCCGGGACAGGGCTATCAGCCCCAGCATTTT

d_gene: NA
v_gene: TRBV7-2
abundance: many
j_gene: TRBJ1-5
CDR3aa: CASSPDAGREQPQHF
CDR3nt: TGTGCCAGCAGTCCAGATGCAGGGAGGGAACAGCCCCAGCATTTT

d_gene: NA
v_gene: TRBV7-9
abundance: few
j_gene: TRBJ2-3
CDR3aa: CASSLPADTQYF
CDR3nt: TGTGCCAGCAGCTTACCCGCGGATACGCAGTATTTT

d_gene: TRBD1
v_gene: TRBV12-3/TRBV12-4
abundance: many
j_gene: TRBJ1-1
CDR3aa: CASGPQGQGNEAFF
CDR3nt: TGTGCCAGCGGCCCGCAGGGACAGGGTAATGAAGCTTTCTTT

d_gene: NA
v_gene: TRBV20-1
abundance: few
j_gene: TRBJ2-3
CDR3aa: CSASDFGRGTDTQYF
CDR3nt: TGCAGTGCTAGTGACTTCGGGCGGGGCACAGATACGCAGTATTTT

d_gene: TRBD1
v_gene: TRBV4-1
abundance: many
j_gene: TRBJ2-2
CDR3aa: CASSLRTGNTGELFF
CDR3nt: TGCGCCAGCAGCCTCCGGACAGGGAACACCGGGGAGCTGTTTTTT

d_gene: NA
v_gene: TRBV7-2
abundance: many
j_gene: TRBJ2-3
CDR3aa: CASSLTKDTQYF
CDR3nt: TGTGCCAGCAGCTTGACAAAGGATACGCAGTATTTT

d_gene: NA
v_gene: TRBV12-3/TRBV12-4
abundance: NA
j_gene: TRBJ2-1
CDR3aa: CASSLAATKQFF
CDR3nt: TGTGCCAGCAGTTTAGCGGCCACTAAGCAGTTCTTC

d_gene: NA
v_gene: TRBV20-1
abundance: NA
j_gene: TRBJ1-6
CDR3aa: CSARDFGGTNSPLHF
CDR3nt: TGCAGTGCTAGAGATTTTGGGGGGACTAATTCACCCCTCCACTTT

d_gene: TRBD2
v_gene: TRBV20-1
abundance: few
j_gene: TRBJ2-1
CDR3aa: CSARDLLAGVYNEQFF
CDR3nt: TGCAGTGCTAGAGACTTACTAGCGGGGGTCTACAATGAGCAGTTCTTC

d_gene: NA
v_gene: TRBV28
abundance: many
j_gene: TRBJ2-7
CDR3aa: CASSYPSLGAYEQYF
CDR3nt: TGTGCCAGCAGTTACCCCTCTCTAGGCGCCTACGAGCAGTACTTC

d_gene: NA
v_gene: TRBV7-6
abundance: few
j_gene: TRBJ2-3
CDR3aa: CASSLGKSSTDTQYF
CDR3nt: TGTGCTAGCAGCTTAGGCAAATCTAGCACAGATACGCAGTATTTT

d_gene: NA
v_gene: TRBV6-5
abundance: many
j_gene: TRBJ1-6
CDR3aa: CASSYRGSYNSPLHF
CDR3nt: TGTGCCAGCAGTTACAGGGGCTCCTATAATTCACCCCTCCACTTT

d_gene: TRBD2
v_gene: TRBV20-1
abundance: NA
j_gene: TRBJ2-3
CDR3aa: CSARDPRTSGGDTQYF
CDR3nt: TGCAGTGCTAGAGATCCTAGGACTAGCGGGGGAGATACGCAGTATTTT

d_gene: NA
v_gene: TRBV7-2
abundance: many
j_gene: TRBJ1-5
CDR3aa: CASSLGIQPQHF
CDR3nt: TGTGCCAGCAGCTTAGGGATTCAGCCCCAGCATTTT

d_gene: TRBD1
v_gene: TRBV5-6
abundance: NA
j_gene: TRBJ1-2
CDR3aa: CTSRLSGTGNYGYTF
CDR3nt: TGTACCAGCAGACTTTCCGGGACAGGGAACTATGGCTACACCTTC

d_gene: TRBD2
v_gene: TRBV6-1
abundance: many
j_gene: TRBJ2-1
CDR3aa: CASSYDGSGGHNEQFF
CDR3nt: TGTGCCAGCAGTTATGATGGTAGCGGGGGCCACAATGAGCAGTTCTTC

d_gene: TRBD1
v_gene: TRBV12-3/TRBV12-4
abundance: many
j_gene: TRBJ1-1
CDR3aa: CASRKTGSTEAFF
CDR3nt: TGTGCCAGCAGAAAGACAGGGAGCACTGAAGCTTTCTTT

d_gene: NA
v_gene: TRBV7-6
abundance: many
j_gene: TRBJ1-4
CDR3aa: CASSLVAEKLFF
CDR3nt: TGTGCCAGCAGCTTAGTGGCTGAAAAACTGTTTTTT

d_gene: NA
v_gene: TRBV7-2
abundance: few
j_gene: TRBJ1-5
CDR3aa: CASSLVAGQGNQPQHF
CDR3nt: TGTGCCAGCAGCTTAGTGGCTGGCCAGGGCAATCAGCCCCAGCATTTT

d_gene: TRBD1
v_gene: TRBV19
abundance: many
j_gene: TRBJ2-6
CDR3aa: CASSQGTGPSGANVLTF
CDR3nt: TGTGCCAGTAGTCAAGGGACAGGACCATCTGGGGCCAACGTCCTGACTTTC

d_gene: NA
v_gene: TRBV20-1
abundance: few
j_gene: TRBJ1-2
CDR3aa: CSAISEGQNGYTF
CDR3nt: TGCAGTGCTATTTCGGAAGGACAGAATGGCTACACCTTC

d_gene: NA
v_gene: TRBV28
abundance: NA
j_gene: TRBJ2-3
CDR3aa: CASSLRAGVADTQYF
CDR3nt: TGTGCCAGCAGTTTAAGGGCAGGGGTTGCAGATACGCAGTATTTT

d_gene: NA
v_gene: TRBV3-1
abundance: few
j_gene: TRBJ1-5
CDR3aa: CASSRGYTASNQPQHF
CDR3nt: TGTGCCAGCAGTCGAGGGTATACGGCGAGCAATCAGCCCCAGCATTTT

d_gene: TRBD2
v_gene: TRBV5-7
abundance: NA
j_gene: TRBJ2-1
CDR3aa: CASSPKVAGGREQFF
CDR3nt: TGTGCCAGCAGCCCAAAAGTAGCGGGGGGAAGGGAGCAGTTCTTC

d_gene: NA
v_gene: TRBV10-3
abundance: many
j_gene: TRBJ1-5
CDR3aa: CAISESWGTSNQPQHF
CDR3nt: TGTGCCATCAGTGAGTCGTGGGGGACAAGTAATCAGCCCCAGCATTTT

d_gene: NA
v_gene: TRBV28
abundance: many
j_gene: TRBJ1-2
CDR3aa: CASSFQGGYTF
CDR3nt: TGTGCCAGCAGTTTTCAGGGTGGCTACACCTTC

d_gene: NA
v_gene: TRBV6-2/TRBV6-3
abundance: NA
j_gene: TRBJ1-3
CDR3aa: CASSRQHLTEF
CDR3nt: TGTGCCAGCAGTCGACAGCATCTGACCGAGTTT

d_gene: NA
v_gene: TRBV20-1
abundance: NA
j_gene: TRBJ2-3
CDR3aa: CSAIDRNLGGGGGTDTQYF
CDR3nt: TGCAGTGCTATAGATCGAAACCTGGGCGGGGGCGGGGGCACAGATACGCAGTATTTT

d_gene: NA
v_gene: TRBV7-2
abundance: many
j_gene: TRBJ2-4
CDR3aa: CASSPVRALAKNIQYF
CDR3nt: TGTGCCAGCAGTCCAGTGAGGGCCCTAGCCAAAAACATTCAGTACTTC

d_gene: NA
v_gene: TRBV20-1
abundance: few
j_gene: TRBJ2-5
CDR3aa: CSASLGGQETQYF
CDR3nt: TGCAGTGCTAGTTTAGGAGGGCAAGAGACCCAGTACTTC

d_gene: TRBD1
v_gene: TRBV5-1
abundance: NA
j_gene: TRBJ2-5
CDR3aa: CASSSGRTGGETQYF
CDR3nt: TGCGCCAGCAGCTCAGGTCGGACAGGGGGAGAGACCCAGTACTTC

d_gene: NA
v_gene: TRBV20-1
abundance: NA
j_gene: TRBJ1-4
CDR3aa: CSARTYATNEKLFF
CDR3nt: TGCAGTGCACGGACTTATGCAACTAATGAAAAACTGTTTTTT

d_gene: NA
v_gene: TRBV6-5
abundance: few
j_gene: TRBJ2-5
CDR3aa: CASSYRGGGFQETQYF
CDR3nt: TGTGCCAGCAGTTACAGAGGGGGGGGTTTCCAAGAGACCCAGTACTTC

d_gene: TRBD1
v_gene: TRBV7-3
abundance: NA
j_gene: TRBJ1-1
CDR3aa: CASSSGTGMNTEAFF
CDR3nt: TGTGCCAGCAGCTCGGGGACAGGGATGAACACTGAAGCTTTCTTT

d_gene: NA
v_gene: TRBV7-2
abundance: many
j_gene: TRBJ2-2
CDR3aa: CASSWAQGGAGELFF
CDR3nt: TGTGCCAGCAGTTGGGCCCAGGGGGGGGCCGGGGAGCTGTTTTTT

d_gene: NA
v_gene: TRBV19
abundance: few
j_gene: TRBJ1-2
CDR3aa: CASSIAGYYGYTF
CDR3nt: TGTGCCAGTAGTATAGCCGGGTACTATGGCTACACCTTC

d_gene: NA
v_gene: TRBV11-2
abundance: NA
j_gene: TRBJ2-5
CDR3aa: CASSPGTHQPETQYF
CDR3nt: TGTGCCAGCAGCCCCGGGACCCACCAGCCAGAGACCCAGTACTTC

d_gene: NA
v_gene: TRBV5-1
abundance: many
j_gene: TRBJ1-1
CDR3aa: CASTPSPDGLGTEAFF
CDR3nt: TGCGCCAGCACCCCATCCCCCGATGGGTTAGGCACTGAAGCTTTCTTT

d_gene: TRBD1
v_gene: TRBV28
abundance: NA
j_gene: TRBJ2-7
CDR3aa: CASSLETGTYEQYF
CDR3nt: TGTGCCAGCAGTTTGGAGACAGGGACCTACGAGCAGTACTTC

d_gene: NA
v_gene: TRBV20-1
abundance: NA
j_gene: TRBJ1-5
CDR3aa: CSAGGGGKNQPQHF
CDR3nt: TGCAGTGCTGGGGGAGGGGGTAAAAATCAGCCCCAGCATTTT

d_gene: NA
v_gene: TRBV4-1
abundance: many
j_gene: TRBJ1-2
CDR3aa: CASRLGRLGIYGYTF
CDR3nt: TGCGCCAGCAGACTCGGTCGCTTAGGGATCTATGGCTACACCTTC

d_gene: NA
v_gene: TRBV20-1
abundance: NA
j_gene: TRBJ1-1
CDR3aa: CSARDVRLGNTEAFF
CDR3nt: TGCAGTGCTAGAGACGTCAGGTTAGGGAACACTGAAGCTTTCTTT

d_gene: NA
v_gene: TRBV28
abundance: NA
j_gene: TRBJ1-2
CDR3aa: CASSSAGYGYGYTF
CDR3nt: TGTGCCAGCAGCTCCGCGGGATACGGCTATGGCTACACCTTC

d_gene: NA
v_gene: TRBV3-1
abundance: few
j_gene: TRBJ2-2
CDR3aa: CASSQRGLNTGELFF
CDR3nt: TGTGCCAGCAGCCAACGGGGTTTAAACACCGGGGAGCTGTTTTTT

d_gene: NA
v_gene: TRBV7-9
abundance: many
j_gene: TRBJ1-2
CDR3aa: CASSLSRDGYTF
CDR3nt: TGTGCCAGCAGCTTAAGCCGGGATGGCTACACCTTC

d_gene: NA
v_gene: TRBV11-2
abundance: many
j_gene: TRBJ2-5
CDR3aa: CASSYGETQYF
CDR3nt: TGTGCCAGCAGCTATGGGGAGACCCAGTACTTC

d_gene: NA
v_gene: TRBV29-1
abundance: NA
j_gene: TRBJ1-2
CDR3aa: CSVEGPSIPSPANGYTF
CDR3nt: TGCAGCGTTGAAGGGCCATCAATACCCAGCCCCGCGAATGGCTACACCTTC

d_gene: NA
v_gene: TRBV7-9
abundance: few
j_gene: TRBJ2-3
CDR3aa: CASSPDPSTDTQYF
CDR3nt: TGTGCCAGCAGCCCCGACCCAAGCACAGATACGCAGTATTTT